The clone carrying this T cell receptor beta chain has just a few counts. Its target is unknown. The unexposed donors gave CD4+ T cells in 2011-2018, prior to COVID-19. The cells were cultured for over eight days before CD4+ T cells were isolated. TCRdb keeps only in-frame clones here, not all; method: immunoSEQ multiplex PCR. The profile shows about 20,000 clones, around 74% of them singletons. The entry originates in a study of CD4 T cells in relation to SARS-CoV-2 and coronaviruses. General study findings and limits: In around two thirds of donors, memory CD4+ clonotypes crossrecognized SARS-CoV-2 and at least one common cold coronavirus spike.

Per germline, CDR1 MGHRA and CDR2 YSYEKL. This CDR3 region has 16 residues. V was cut by 4 bases and J by 2 bases, with 18 bases left in between. The origin of this receptor is a human donor in good health. This rearrangement joins TRBV4-1 to TRBJ2-7, with a tentative D call TRBD2 (6 bases). Sequencing was performed on CD4+ T cells from PBMCs, cultured in vitro. CDR3 sequence (DNA): TGCGCCAGCAGCCCAGACCGGGACTCGGTGCCCTACGAGCAGTACTTC. The encoded protein is CASSPDRDSVPYEQYF.